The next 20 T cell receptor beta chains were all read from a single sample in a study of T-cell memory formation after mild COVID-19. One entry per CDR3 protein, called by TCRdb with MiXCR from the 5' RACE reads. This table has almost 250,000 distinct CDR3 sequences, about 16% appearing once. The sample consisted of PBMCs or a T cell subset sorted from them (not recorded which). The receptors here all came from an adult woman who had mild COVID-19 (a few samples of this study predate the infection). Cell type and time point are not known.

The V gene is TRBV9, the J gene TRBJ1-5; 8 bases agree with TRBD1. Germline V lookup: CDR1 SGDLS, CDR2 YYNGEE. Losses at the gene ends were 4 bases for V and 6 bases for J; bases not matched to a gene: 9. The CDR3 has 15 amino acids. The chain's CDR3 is CASSLTGGVGQPQHF. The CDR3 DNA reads TGTGCCAGCAGCCTAACAGGGGGGGTCGGTCAGCCCCAGCATTTT.

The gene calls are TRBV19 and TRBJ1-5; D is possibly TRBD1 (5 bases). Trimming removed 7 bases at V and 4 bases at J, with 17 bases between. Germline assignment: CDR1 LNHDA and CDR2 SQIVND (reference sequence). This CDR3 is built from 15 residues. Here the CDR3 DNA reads TGTGCCAGTAAGGGTCGGGGACGGAGGAATCAGCCCCAGCATTTT. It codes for CASKGRGRRNQPQHF.

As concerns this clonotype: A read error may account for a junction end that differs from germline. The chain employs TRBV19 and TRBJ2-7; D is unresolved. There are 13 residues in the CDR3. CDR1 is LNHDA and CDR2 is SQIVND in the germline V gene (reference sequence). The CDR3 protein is CASSFRTSHEQYF. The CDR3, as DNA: TGTGCCAGTAGTTTCCGGACCTCCCACGAGCAGTACTTC. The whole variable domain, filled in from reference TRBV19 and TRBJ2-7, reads DGGITQSPKYLFRKEGQNVTLSCEQNLNHDAMYWYRQDPGQGLRLIYYSQIVNDFQKGDIAEGYSVSREKKESFPLTVTSAQKNPTAFYLCASSFRTSHEQYFGPGTRLTVT.

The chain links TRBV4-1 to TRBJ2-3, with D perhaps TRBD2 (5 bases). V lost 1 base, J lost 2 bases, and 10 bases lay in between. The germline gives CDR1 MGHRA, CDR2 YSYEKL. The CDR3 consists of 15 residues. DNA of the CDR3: TGCGCCAGCAGCCAAGCTAGCTATAACACAGATACGCAGTATTTT. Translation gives CASSQASYNTDTQYF.

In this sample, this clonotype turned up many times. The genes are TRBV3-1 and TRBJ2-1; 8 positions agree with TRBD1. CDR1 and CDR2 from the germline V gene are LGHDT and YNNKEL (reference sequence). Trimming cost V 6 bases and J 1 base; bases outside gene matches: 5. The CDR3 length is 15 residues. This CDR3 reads CASSFDRGSYNEQFF. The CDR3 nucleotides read TGTGCCAGCAGTTTCGACAGGGGATCCTACAATGAGCAGTTCTTC.

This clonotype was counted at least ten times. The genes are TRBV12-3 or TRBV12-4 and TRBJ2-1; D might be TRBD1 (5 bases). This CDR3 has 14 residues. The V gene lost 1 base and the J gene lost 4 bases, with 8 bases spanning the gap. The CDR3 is CASSLGRAYNEQFF. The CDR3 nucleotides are TGTGCCAGCAGTTTAGGCAGGGCATACAATGAGCAGTTCTTC.

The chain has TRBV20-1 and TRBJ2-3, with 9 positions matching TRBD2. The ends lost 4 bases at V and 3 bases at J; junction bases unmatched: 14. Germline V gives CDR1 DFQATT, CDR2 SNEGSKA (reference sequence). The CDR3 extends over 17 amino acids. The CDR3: CSATRRVGGGGTDTQYF. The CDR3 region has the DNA TGCAGTGCTACCCGACGGGTTGGCGGGGGGGGAACAGATACGCAGTATTTT.

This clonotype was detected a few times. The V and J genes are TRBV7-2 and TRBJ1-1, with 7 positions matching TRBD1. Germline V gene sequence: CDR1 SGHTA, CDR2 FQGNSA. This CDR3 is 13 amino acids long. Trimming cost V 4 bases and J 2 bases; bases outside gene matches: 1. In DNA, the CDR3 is TGTGCCAGCAGCTACAGGGGTAACACTGAAGCTTTCTTT. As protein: CASSYRGNTEAFF.

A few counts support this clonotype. The CDR3 DNA reads as TGCAGCGTTTACAGGGGTGGGGACCAAGAGACCCAGTACTTC. Encoded protein: CSVYRGGDQETQYF. The gene calls are TRBV29-1 and TRBJ2-5; 7 positions match TRBD1. CDR3 length equals 14 residues. Trimming took 5 bases from V and 0 from J; bases not matched to a gene: 6. The germline gives CDR1 SQVTM, CDR2 ANQGSEA.

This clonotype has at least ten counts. CDR3 nucleotides: TGCGCCAGCAGCTTTTCGGGAGACACTGAAGCTTTCTTT. Amino acids: CASSFSGDTEAFF. This sequence joins TRBV5-1 and TRBJ1-1; no definite D call. V lost 2 bases and J 3 bases, leaving 8 bases between the germline ends. Per the germline V gene, CDR1 is SGHRS and CDR2 is YFSETQ. The CDR3 runs 13 residues.

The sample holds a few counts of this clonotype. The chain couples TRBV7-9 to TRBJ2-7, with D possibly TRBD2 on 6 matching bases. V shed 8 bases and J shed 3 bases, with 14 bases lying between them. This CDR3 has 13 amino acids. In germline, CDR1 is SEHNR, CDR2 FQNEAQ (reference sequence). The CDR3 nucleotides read TGTGCCAGCCGGGACTCGTCGGGCTACGAGCAGTACTTC. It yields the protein CASRDSSGYEQYF.

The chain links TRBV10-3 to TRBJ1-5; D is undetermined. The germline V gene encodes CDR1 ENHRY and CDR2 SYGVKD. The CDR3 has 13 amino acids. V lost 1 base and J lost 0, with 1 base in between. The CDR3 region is CAISEFSNQPQHF. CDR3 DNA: TGTGCCATCAGTGAGTTTAGCAATCAGCCCCAGCATTTT.

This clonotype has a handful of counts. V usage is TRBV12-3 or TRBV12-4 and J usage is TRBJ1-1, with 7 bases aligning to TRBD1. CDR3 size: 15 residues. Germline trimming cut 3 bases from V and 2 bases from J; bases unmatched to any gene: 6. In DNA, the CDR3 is TGTGCCAGCAGTTTGGATACAGGGGTCAACACTGAAGCTTTCTTT. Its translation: CASSLDTGVNTEAFF.

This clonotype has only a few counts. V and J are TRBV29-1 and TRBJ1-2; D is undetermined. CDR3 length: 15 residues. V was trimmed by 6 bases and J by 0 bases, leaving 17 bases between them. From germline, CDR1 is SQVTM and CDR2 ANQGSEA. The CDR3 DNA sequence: TGCAGCGTAACAGCACTATCTTTGCCTAACTATGGCTACACCTTC. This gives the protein CSVTALSLPNYGYTF.

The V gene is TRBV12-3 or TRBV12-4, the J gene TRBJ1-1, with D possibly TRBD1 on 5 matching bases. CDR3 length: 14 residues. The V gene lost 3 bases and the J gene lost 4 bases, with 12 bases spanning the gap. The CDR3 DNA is TGTGCCAGCAGTTTGTTGGTCCAGGGCACTGAAGCTTTCTTT. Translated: CASSLLVQGTEAFF.

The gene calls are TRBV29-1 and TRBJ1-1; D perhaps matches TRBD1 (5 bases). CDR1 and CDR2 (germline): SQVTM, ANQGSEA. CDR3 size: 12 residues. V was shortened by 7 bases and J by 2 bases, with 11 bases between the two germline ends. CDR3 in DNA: TGCAGCGCGGACATATCCAACACTGAAGCTTTCTTT. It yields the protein CSADISNTEAFF.

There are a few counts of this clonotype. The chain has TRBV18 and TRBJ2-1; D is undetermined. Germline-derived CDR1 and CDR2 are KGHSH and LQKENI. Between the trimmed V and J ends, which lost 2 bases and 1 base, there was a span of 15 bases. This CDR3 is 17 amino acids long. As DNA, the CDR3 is TGTGCCAGCTCACCAAGGATGAGCAGCTCATCCTACAATGAGCAGTTCTTC. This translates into CASSPRMSSSSYNEQFF.

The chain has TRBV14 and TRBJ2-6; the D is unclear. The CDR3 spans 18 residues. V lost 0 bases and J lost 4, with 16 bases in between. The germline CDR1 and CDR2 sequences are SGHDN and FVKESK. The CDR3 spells CASSQDLGQVVGANVLTF. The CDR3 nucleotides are TGTGCCAGCAGCCAAGATCTTGGGCAGGTGGTAGGGGCCAACGTCCTGACTTTC.

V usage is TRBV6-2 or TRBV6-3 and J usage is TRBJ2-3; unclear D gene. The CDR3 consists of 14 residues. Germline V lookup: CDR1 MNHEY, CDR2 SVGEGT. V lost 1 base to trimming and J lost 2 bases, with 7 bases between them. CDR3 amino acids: CASSYYSYTDTQYF. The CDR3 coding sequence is TGTGCCAGCAGTTACTACAGCTACACAGATACGCAGTATTTT.

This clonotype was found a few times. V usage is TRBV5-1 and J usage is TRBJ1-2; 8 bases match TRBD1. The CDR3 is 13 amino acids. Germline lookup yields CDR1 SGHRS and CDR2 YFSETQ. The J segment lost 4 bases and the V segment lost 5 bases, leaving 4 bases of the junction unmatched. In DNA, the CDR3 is TGCGCCAGCAGACAGGGGGAGGCCTATGGCTACACCTTC. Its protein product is CASRQGEAYGYTF.